This record covers a single T cell receptor beta chain. Its target is not known. This entry is derived from a study of T cell responses to AZD1222 COVID-19 vaccine. CDR1 is MGHRA, CDR2 YSYEKL, per germline. This CDR3 comprises 15 residues. V shed 4 bases and J 6 bases; nucleotides not matched to a gene: 11. Only in-frame clones appear in the TCRdb table, and some are missing; sequencing was by immunoSEQ multiplex PCR. The sample has 200,000 or so clones; 90% to 95% are singletons. Study-level findings and limits: The donor group comprised mostly white British people and more females; the analysis possibly underestimated clonal diversity. With dominance at 160-218 and 743-854, vaccine-associated CD4 TCRs spanned spike. Spike-specific TCR breadth and depth went up after people got two AZD1222 doses. Sampled repertoires all dated from after the peak T cell response.

The rearrangement uses TRBV4-1 and TRBJ2-7; TRBD1 matches at 8 bases. The sample was peripheral blood, taken 28 days after the second AZD1222 dose. This clonotype was obtained from an adult who received the AZD1222 COVID-19 vaccine. The CDR3 is CASSPAFWTGPEQYF. The CDR3 DNA reads TGCGCCAGCAGCCCCGCCTTTTGGACAGGGCCCGAGCAGTACTTC.